The clone carrying this T cell receptor (beta chain) was observed a handful of times. A library of TCRbeta sequences, prepared with unique molecular identifiers, was generated. TCRdb fed the PCR reads into MiXCR, producing one record per CDR3 protein. The data contain a few hundred thousand distinct CDR3 sequences, around 9.6% of them singletons. This record belongs to a study of T-cell reconstitution after alpha-beta-depleted transplantation in children. The CDR3 contains 14 residues. Germline lookup yields CDR1 MNHEY and CDR2 SMNVEV (reference sequence). The V and J ends lost 3 bases and 5 bases respectively, with 13 bases between them.

This sequence originates from a human donor who donated a stem cell graft to a child with acute lymphoblastic leukemia. The sequences come from PBMCs from the stem cell graft donor, collected from the stem cell graft. This rearrangement joins TRBV27 to TRBJ1-1; tentatively, D is TRBD1 (5 bases). CDR3 region: CASSFTPPGTEAFF. CDR3 bases: TGTGCCAGCAGTTTTACCCCCCCAGGGACTGAAGCTTTCTTT.